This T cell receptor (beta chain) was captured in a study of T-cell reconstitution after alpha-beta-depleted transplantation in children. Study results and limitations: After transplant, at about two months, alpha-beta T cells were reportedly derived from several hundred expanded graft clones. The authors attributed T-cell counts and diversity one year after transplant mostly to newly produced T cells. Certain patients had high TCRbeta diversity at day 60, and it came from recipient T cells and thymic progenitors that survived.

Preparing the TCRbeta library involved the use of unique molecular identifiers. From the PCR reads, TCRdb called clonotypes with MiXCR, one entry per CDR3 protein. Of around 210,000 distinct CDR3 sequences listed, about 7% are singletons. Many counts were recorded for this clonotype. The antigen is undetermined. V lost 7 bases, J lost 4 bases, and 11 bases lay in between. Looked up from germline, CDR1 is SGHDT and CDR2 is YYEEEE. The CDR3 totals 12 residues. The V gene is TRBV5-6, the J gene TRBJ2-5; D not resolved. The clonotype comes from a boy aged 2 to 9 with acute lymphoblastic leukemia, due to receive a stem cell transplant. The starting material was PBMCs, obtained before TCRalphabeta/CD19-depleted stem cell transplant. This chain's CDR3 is CASGRVGETQYF. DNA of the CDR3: TGTGCCAGCGGCCGGGTGGGAGAGACCCAGTACTTC.